The 5 T cell receptor beta chains below all came from one sample that was sequenced in a study of persistence of HIV-infected CD4 T cells. Nonspecific anti-CD3/anti-CD28 bead stimulation represents the broad CD4+ T cell repertoire. CD4+ T cells upregulating both CD40 ligand and CD69 were sorted as responding cells. The libraries were made with immunoSEQ version 4 in survey mode. TCRdb's table, derived via immunoSEQ multiplex PCR, lists solely in-frame clones and lacks some. The repertoire includes around 40,000 clones, 88% of them detected once, and roughly 0.44% sits in the top ten. Their antigen targets remain unknown. The sequencing used CD4+ T cells sorted from PBMCs after approximately 20-hour stimulation, collected from a patient who received antiretroviral therapy. The receptors here all came from an adult woman with HIV who was CMV-seropositive.

This clone was seen a single time. This chain links TRBV6-5 with TRBJ1-1, with TRBD1 as a possible D gene (6 bases). The CDR3 sequence is 12 residues long. The germline V gene has CDR1 MNHEY and CDR2 SVGAGI. The V end lost 8 bases, the J end lost 5 bases, and 12 bases lay between the germline ends. The CDR3 DNA is TGTGCCAGCGGGCGGGGGCGTACTGAAGCTTTCTTT. Its protein product is CASGRGRTEAFF.

This clone was counted once. V usage is TRBV6-5 and J usage is TRBJ2-3; tentative D call: TRBD2 (6 bases). V lost 6 bases and J lost 6, with 19 bases in between. This CDR3 is built from 15 residues. Germline-derived CDR1 and CDR2 are MNHEY and SVGAGI. The CDR3 sequence: CASRFLWGVGDTQYF. The CDR3 nucleotides are TGTGCCAGCAGATTTCTTTGGGGGGTCGGCGATACGCAGTATTTT.

This chain links TRBV2 with TRBJ1-5, with 9 bases that match TRBD1. Germline V lookup: CDR1 SNHLY, CDR2 FYNNEI. CDR3 size: 15 residues. Trimming removed 4 bases from V and 4 bases from J; junction bases left unmatched: 5. The CDR3 spells CASSALGTGNQPQHF. The CDR3 DNA follows: TGTGCCAGCAGTGCACTAGGGACAGGGAATCAGCCCCAGCATTTT.

The chain links TRBV25-1 to TRBJ1-1, with D unresolved. The V end was cut by 6 bases, the J end by 1 base, with 6 bases between. This CDR3 has 12 residues. Germline-derived CDR1 and CDR2 are MGHDK and SYGVNS. The CDR3 region is CASRRGNTEAFF. In DNA form, the CDR3 reads TGTGCCAGCAGGCGGGGGAACACTGAAGCTTTCTTT.

The V gene is TRBV29-1, the J gene TRBJ2-3, with TRBD1 identical over 7 bases. V was clipped by 4 bases and J by 2 bases; unmatched bases: 6. The CDR3 contains 14 residues. The germline V gene has CDR1 SQVTM and CDR2 ANQGSEA. For the CDR3, the DNA is TGCAGCGTTGCGACAGGGAGTACCACAGATACGCAGTATTTT. Protein: CSVATGSTTDTQYF.